These 17 T cell receptor beta chains originate from one sample sequenced in a study of T cell repertoires in cytomegalovirus infection. Their antigens remain unidentified. Each CDR3 protein gets one entry after TCRdb re-called the reads with MiXCR. The sample lists some 940,000 distinct CDR3 sequences, approximately 31% seen once, with roughly 12% in the top ten. The sequencing here drew on cultured CD8+ T cells from PBMCs, taken from culture after CMV antigen stimulation. Receptors were obtained from a human donor in good health (CMV status not recorded). Some clones in this sample may be carry-over from other donors' samples.

In this sample, this clonotype turned up once. The chain has TRBV15 and TRBJ1-5; D remains ambiguous. The V gene's germline CDR1 is LNHNV and CDR2 YYDKDF (reference sequence). The ends were cut back, 3 bases at V and 3 bases at J, with 9 bases in the middle. The CDR3 contains 14 residues. The DNA of the CDR3 is TGTGCCACCAGCAGTTCTCAGTACAATCAGCCCCAGCATTTT. Its translation is CATSSSQYNQPQHF.

The V and J genes are TRBV7-9 and TRBJ2-7; D possibly corresponds to TRBD1 (6 bases). Looked up from germline, CDR1 is SEHNR and CDR2 is FQNEAQ (reference sequence). The CDR3 loop spans 15 amino acids. V was cut by 9 bases and J by 0 bases, with 18 bases left in between. CDR3 sequence (DNA): TGTGCCAGTTCAGACGGACAGAGAAGCTCCTACGAGCAGTACTTC. Translated, it gives CASSDGQRSSYEQYF. Variable domain in full (rest from reference TRBV7-9 and TRBJ2-7): DTGVSQNPRHKITKRGQNVTFRCDPISEHNRLYWYRQTLGQGPEFLTYFQNEAQLEKSRLLSDRFSAERPKGSFSTLEIQRTEQGDSAMYLCASSDGQRSSYEQYFGPGTRLTVT.

This clonotype turned up a few times. The V gene is TRBV25-1, the J gene TRBJ1-1; TRBD1 aligns across 7 bases. The V gene's germline CDR1 is MGHDK and CDR2 SYGVNS. CDR3 length equals 17 residues. The trim removed 5 bases at V and 0 bases at J, leaving 12 bases unmatched. This CDR3 reads CASSKRPRDSLNTEAFF. Here the CDR3 DNA reads TGTGCCAGCAGTAAGAGGCCCCGGGACAGCTTGAACACTGAAGCTTTCTTT.

In this sample, this clonotype turned up a few times. The chain employs TRBV27 and TRBJ1-5, with 7 bases matching TRBD1. The trim removed 11 bases at V and 4 bases at J, leaving 11 bases unmatched. Germline V gene data show CDR1 as MNHEY and CDR2 as SMNVEV (reference sequence). The CDR3 runs 14 residues. CDR3 DNA: TGTGCCGCAGGGGGAAGGCAGCGAAATCAGCCCCAGCATTTT. As protein: CAAGGRQRNQPQHF.

This chain links TRBV6-8 with TRBJ2-3; D remains ambiguous. The V gene lost 0 bases and the J gene lost 2 bases, with 12 bases spanning the gap. The CDR3 has 16 amino acids. Germline CDR1 and CDR2: MNHGY and SAAAGT. The CDR3: CASSYSMAGHTDTQYF. The CDR3 DNA reads TGTGCCAGCAGTTACTCGATGGCAGGTCACACAGATACGCAGTATTTT.

The chain is built from TRBV6-5 and TRBJ1-6; the D is unclear. V lost 5 bases and J 8 bases, leaving 16 bases between the germline ends. The CDR3 has 15 amino acids. Germline CDR1 is MNHEY and CDR2 is SVGAGI. As DNA, the CDR3 is TGTGCCAGCAGTCCCCGGATTTCCTGGGATTCACCCCTCCACTTT. Its protein product is CASSPRISWDSPLHF.

This chain joins TRBV24-1 and TRBJ2-3; 10 nucleotides line up with TRBD1. This CDR3 region has 19 residues. The germline CDR1 and CDR2 sequences are KGHDR and SFDVKD. Trimming removed 1 base from V and 6 bases from J; junction bases left unmatched: 15. CDR3 sequence (DNA): TGTGCCACCAGTGATTTCGGGCTCTCCGGGACAGGGGATTCGGATACGCAGTATTTT. Translation: CATSDFGLSGTGDSDTQYF.

The genes are TRBV5-6 and TRBJ2-1, with D perhaps matching TRBD2 (6 bases). Per germline, CDR1 SGHDT and CDR2 YYEEEE. The CDR3 consists of 11 residues. V gave up 5 bases and J gave up 13 bases, with 13 bases separating them. The CDR3 sequence is CASSNQRAQFF. In DNA form, the CDR3 reads TGTGCCAGCAGTAACCAGCGGGCCCAGTTCTTC.

This clonotype was found a few times. The rearrangement uses TRBV2 and TRBJ1-2; 10 nucleotides line up with TRBD1. This CDR3 spans 15 amino acids. CDR1 is SNHLY, CDR2 FYNNEI, per germline. Unmatched junction bases numbered 3, after V lost 2 bases and J lost 3 bases. The CDR3 bases are TGTGCCAGCAGTGAACCCGGGACAGGGGACTATGGCTACACCTTC. Encoded protein: CASSEPGTGDYGYTF.

This clonotype was seen more than once but under ten times. The rearrangement uses TRBV6-1 and TRBJ1-2; no clear D gene. This CDR3 is 16 amino acids long. Germline V CDR1 and CDR2: MNHNS, SASEGT. Trimming removed 1 base from V and 4 bases from J, with 16 bases in between. CDR3 in DNA: TGTGCCAGCAGTGAAGTCAAACGTTCATCGCTCTATGGCTACACCTTC. It encodes CASSEVKRSSLYGYTF.

J is TRBJ1-1 and V is TRBV12-3 or TRBV12-4; D remains ambiguous. There are 13 residues in the CDR3. V was cut by 3 bases and J by 3 bases, with 8 bases left in between. This chain's CDR3 is CASSFWQDTEAFF. CDR3 bases: TGTGCCAGCAGTTTCTGGCAGGACACTGAAGCTTTCTTT.

V and J are TRBV20-1 and TRBJ2-5; 8 nucleotides align to TRBD2. J was trimmed by 5 bases and V by 0 bases; bases with no gene match: 11. The CDR3 sequence is 16 residues long. Germline CDR1 DFQATT, CDR2 SNEGSKA (reference sequence). CDR3 amino acids: CSARDLLADRGETQYF. The CDR3 coding sequence is TGCAGTGCTAGAGATTTACTAGCGGACAGAGGGGAGACCCAGTACTTC.

The sample holds a few counts of this clonotype. V gene TRBV6-5 combines with J gene TRBJ1-1; the D is unclear. The germline V gene encodes CDR1 MNHEY and CDR2 SVGAGI. There are 15 residues in the CDR3. Trimming removed 2 bases from V and 1 base from J, with 11 bases in between. The CDR3 nucleotides are TGTGCCAGCAGTTACCAGGTGCTTTCGAACACTGAAGCTTTCTTT. The encoded protein is CASSYQVLSNTEAFF.

In DNA, the CDR3 is TGTGCCAGTACCTCAACCCAGTCTGTGAACACTGAAGCTTTCTTT. Its protein product is CASTSTQSVNTEAFF. This chain connects TRBV19 to TRBJ1-1; D gene unclear. V was pared by 7 bases and J by 0 bases, with 15 bases between. Germline CDR1 is LNHDA and CDR2 is SQIVND (reference sequence). The CDR3 totals 15 residues.

This clonotype was detected ten times or more. The V gene is TRBV7-8, the J gene TRBJ2-2, with D perhaps matching TRBD2 (5 bases). The CDR3 extends over 16 amino acids. Germline CDR1 is SGHVS and CDR2 is FQNEAQ. V gave up 1 base and J gave up 1 base, with 10 bases separating them. The CDR3 reads CASSLGSGLNTGELFF. CDR3 DNA sequence: TGTGCCAGCAGCTTAGGCTCGGGGTTGAACACCGGGGAGCTGTTTTTT.

V is TRBV5-6 and J is TRBJ2-7, with D tentatively TRBD2 (5 bases). The CDR3 contains 11 residues. V lost 2 bases and J 10 bases, leaving 10 bases between the germline ends. Germline CDR1 SGHDT, CDR2 YYEEEE. In DNA, the CDR3 is TGTGCCAGCAGCTTAGGAGGATCACAGTACGTC. Amino acids: CASSLGGSQYV.

The rearrangement uses TRBV6-5 and TRBJ2-1; 8 positions agree with TRBD1. Trimming took 2 bases from V and 6 from J; bases not matched to a gene: 6. The germline V gene has CDR1 MNHEY and CDR2 SVGAGI. The CDR3 loop spans 15 amino acids. This chain's CDR3 is CASSYGQGAPNEQFF. CDR3 nucleotide sequence: TGTGCCAGCAGTTACGGGCAGGGGGCGCCCAATGAGCAGTTCTTC.